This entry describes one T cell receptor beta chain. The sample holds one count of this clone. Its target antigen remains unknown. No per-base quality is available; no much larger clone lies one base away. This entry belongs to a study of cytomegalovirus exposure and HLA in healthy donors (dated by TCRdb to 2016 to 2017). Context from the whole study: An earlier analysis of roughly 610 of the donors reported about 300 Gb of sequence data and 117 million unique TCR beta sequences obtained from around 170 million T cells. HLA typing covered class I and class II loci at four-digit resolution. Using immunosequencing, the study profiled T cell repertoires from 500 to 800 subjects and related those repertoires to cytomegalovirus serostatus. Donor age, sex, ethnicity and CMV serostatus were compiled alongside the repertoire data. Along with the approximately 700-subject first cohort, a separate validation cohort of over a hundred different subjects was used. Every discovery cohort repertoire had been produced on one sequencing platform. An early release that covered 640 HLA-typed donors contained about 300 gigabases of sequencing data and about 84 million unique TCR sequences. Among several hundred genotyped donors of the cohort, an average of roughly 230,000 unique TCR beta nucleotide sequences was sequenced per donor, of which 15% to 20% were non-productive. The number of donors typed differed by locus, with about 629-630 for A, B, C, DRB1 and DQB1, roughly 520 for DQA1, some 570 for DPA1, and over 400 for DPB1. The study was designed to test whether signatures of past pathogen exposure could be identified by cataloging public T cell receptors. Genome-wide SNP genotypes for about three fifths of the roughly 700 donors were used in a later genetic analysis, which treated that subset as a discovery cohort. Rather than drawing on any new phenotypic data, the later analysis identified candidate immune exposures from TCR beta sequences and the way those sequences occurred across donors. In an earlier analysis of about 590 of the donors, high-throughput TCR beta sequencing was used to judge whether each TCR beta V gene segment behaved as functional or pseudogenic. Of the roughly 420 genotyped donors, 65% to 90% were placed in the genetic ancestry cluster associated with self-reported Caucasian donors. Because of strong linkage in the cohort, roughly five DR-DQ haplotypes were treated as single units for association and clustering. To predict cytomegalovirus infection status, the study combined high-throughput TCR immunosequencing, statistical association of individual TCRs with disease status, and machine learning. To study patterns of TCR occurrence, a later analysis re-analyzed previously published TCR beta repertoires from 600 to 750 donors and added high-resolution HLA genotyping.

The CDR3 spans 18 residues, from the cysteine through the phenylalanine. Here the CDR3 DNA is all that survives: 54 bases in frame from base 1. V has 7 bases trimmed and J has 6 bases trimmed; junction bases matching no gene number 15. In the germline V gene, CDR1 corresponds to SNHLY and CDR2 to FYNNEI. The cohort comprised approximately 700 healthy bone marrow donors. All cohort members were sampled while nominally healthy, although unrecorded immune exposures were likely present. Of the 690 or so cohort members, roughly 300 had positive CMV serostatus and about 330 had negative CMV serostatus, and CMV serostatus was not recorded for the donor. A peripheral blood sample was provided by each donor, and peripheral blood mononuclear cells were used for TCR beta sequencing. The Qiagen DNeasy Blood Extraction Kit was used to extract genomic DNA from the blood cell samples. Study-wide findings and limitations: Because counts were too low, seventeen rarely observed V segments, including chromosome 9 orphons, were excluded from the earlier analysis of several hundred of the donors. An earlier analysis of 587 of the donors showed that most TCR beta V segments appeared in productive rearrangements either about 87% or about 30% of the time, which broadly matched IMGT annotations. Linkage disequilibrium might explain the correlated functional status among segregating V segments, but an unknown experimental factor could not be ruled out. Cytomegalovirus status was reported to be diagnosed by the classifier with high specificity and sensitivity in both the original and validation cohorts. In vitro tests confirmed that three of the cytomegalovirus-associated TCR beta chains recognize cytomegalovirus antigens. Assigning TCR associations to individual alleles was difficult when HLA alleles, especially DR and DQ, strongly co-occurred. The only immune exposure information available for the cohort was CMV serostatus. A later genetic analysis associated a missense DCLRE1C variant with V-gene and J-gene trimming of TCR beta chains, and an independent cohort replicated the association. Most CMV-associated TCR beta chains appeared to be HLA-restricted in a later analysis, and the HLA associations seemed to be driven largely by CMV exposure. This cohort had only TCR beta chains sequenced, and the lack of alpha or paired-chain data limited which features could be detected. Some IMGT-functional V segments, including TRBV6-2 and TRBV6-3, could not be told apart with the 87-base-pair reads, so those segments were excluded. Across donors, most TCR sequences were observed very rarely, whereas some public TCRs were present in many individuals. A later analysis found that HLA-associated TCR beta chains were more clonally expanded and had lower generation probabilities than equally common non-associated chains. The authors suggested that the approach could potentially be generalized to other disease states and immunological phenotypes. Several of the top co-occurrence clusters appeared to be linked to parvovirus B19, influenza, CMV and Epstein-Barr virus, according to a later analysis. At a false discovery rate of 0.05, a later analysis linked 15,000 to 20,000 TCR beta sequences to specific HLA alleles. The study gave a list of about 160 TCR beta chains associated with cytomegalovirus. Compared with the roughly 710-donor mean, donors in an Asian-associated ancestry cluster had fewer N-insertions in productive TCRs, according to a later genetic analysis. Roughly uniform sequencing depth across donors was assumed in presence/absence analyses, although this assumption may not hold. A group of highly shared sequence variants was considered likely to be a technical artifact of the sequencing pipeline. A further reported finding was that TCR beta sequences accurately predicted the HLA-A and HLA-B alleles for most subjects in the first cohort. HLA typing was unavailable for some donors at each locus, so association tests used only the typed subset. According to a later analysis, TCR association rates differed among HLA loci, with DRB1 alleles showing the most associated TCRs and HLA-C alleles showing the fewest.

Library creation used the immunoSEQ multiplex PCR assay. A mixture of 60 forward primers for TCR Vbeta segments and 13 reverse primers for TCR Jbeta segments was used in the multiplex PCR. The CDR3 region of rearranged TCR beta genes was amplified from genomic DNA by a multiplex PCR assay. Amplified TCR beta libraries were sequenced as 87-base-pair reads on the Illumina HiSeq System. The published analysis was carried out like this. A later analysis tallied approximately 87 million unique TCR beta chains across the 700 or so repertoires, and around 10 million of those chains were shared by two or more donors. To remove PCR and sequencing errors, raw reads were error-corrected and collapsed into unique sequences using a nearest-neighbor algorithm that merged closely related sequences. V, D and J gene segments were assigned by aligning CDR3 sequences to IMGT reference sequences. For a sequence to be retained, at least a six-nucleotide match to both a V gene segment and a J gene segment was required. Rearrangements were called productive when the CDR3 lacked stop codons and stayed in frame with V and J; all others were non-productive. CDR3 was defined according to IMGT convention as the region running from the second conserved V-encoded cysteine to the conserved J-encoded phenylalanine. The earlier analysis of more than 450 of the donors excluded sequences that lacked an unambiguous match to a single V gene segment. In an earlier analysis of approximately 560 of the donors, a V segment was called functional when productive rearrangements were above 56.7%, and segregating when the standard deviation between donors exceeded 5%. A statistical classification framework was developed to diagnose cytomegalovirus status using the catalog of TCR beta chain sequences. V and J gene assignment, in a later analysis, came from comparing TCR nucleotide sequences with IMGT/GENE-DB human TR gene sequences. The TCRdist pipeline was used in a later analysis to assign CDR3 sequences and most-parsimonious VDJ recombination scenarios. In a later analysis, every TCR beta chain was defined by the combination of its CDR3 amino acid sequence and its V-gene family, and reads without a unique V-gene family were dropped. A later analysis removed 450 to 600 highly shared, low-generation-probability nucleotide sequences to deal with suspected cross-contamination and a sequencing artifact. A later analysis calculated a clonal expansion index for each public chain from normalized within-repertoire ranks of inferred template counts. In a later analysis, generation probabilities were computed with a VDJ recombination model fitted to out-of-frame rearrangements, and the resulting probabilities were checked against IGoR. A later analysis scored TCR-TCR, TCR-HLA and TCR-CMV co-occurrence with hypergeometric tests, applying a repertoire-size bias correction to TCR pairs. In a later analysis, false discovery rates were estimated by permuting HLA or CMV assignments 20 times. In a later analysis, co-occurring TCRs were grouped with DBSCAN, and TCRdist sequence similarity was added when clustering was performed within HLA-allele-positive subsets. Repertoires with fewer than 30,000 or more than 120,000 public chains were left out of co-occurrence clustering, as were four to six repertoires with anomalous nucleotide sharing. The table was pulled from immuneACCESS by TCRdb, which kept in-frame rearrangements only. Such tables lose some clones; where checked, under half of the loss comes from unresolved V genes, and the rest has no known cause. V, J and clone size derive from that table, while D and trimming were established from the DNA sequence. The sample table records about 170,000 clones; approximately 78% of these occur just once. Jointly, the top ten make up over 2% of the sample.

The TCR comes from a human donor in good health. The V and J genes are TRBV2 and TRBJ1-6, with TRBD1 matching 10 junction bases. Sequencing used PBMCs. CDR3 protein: CASTRDRGLGIGNSPLHF. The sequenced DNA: TGTGCCAGCACGAGGGACAGGGGACTGGGTATAGGTAATTCACCCCTCCACTTT.